Below, 21 T cell receptor beta chains from the same sample are listed, as sequenced in a study of post-analysis software for immune sequencing data. Whole-study results and caveats: TRBV5-6, TRBV5-1 and TRBV20-1 were among roughly 5 TRBV segments more frequent in patients than controls.

Unique molecular identifiers were carried by the TCR beta cDNA libraries. Each CDR3 protein is one row after TCRdb ran MiXCR on the PCR reads. The table has roughly 540,000 distinct CDR3 sequences, roughly 34% seen once. Their specific antigens are unknown. Sequencing was carried out using blood. The receptors were gathered from a girl aged 2 to 17 with multiple sclerosis.

This clonotype was seen a few times. The J gene is TRBJ1-5, the V gene TRBV4-1; D unresolved. Between the trimmed V and J ends, which lost 0 bases and 3 bases, there was a span of 9 bases. This CDR3 is built from 15 residues. Germline V lookup: CDR1 MGHRA, CDR2 YSYEKL. The CDR3 nucleotides are TGCGCCAGCAGCCAAGAGGCTTCCGACAATCAGCCCCAGCATTTT. Protein: CASSQEASDNQPQHF.

The chain couples TRBV7-8 to TRBJ1-4, with 9 positions matching TRBD1. After removal of 5 bases from V and 0 bases from J, the junction contained 7 bases not matched to a gene. The CDR3 is 17 amino acids. CDR1 and CDR2 from the germline V gene are SGHVS and FQNEAQ. This CDR3 is CASSAGTGLATNEKLFF. CDR3 DNA sequence: TGTGCCAGCAGCGCCGGGACAGGGCTTGCAACTAATGAAAAACTGTTTTTT.

This clonotype was counted many times. The gene calls are TRBV20-1 and TRBJ2-7; the D gene is possibly TRBD2 (6 bases). The germline V gene has CDR1 DFQATT and CDR2 SNEGSKA (reference sequence). With 6 bases removed from V and 6 bases from J, the gap between germline ends came to 15 bases. This CDR3 has 12 residues. In DNA, the CDR3 is TGCAGTGCGAAGCTATGGGAGGCCGAGCAGTACTTC. It yields the protein CSAKLWEAEQYF.

This chain joins TRBV15 and TRBJ2-6, with TRBD1 as a possible D gene (5 bases). Trimming removed 0 bases at V and 0 bases at J, with 9 bases between. This CDR3 comprises 17 residues. Per germline, CDR1 LNHNV and CDR2 YYDKDF (reference sequence). CDR3 sequence (DNA): TGTGCCACCAGCAGAGATAAGGGGTTCTCTGGGGCCAACGTCCTGACTTTC. It codes for CATSRDKGFSGANVLTF. Full variable domain (remainder filled in from reference TRBV15 and TRBJ2-6): DAMVIQNPRYQVTQFGKPVTLSCSQTLNHNVMYWYQQKSSQAPKLLFHYYDKDFNNEADTPDNFQSRRPNTSFCFLDIRSPGLGDTAMYLCATSRDKGFSGANVLTFGAGSRLTVL.

This clonotype was recorded a few times. The rearrangement joins TRBV12-3 or TRBV12-4 to TRBJ2-1, with TRBD2 matching 8 bases. V dropped 7 bases and J dropped 8; count of bases not matched to a gene: 4. This CDR3 region has 12 residues. The CDR3 is CASTGGVYEQFF. Here the CDR3 DNA reads TGTGCCAGCACCGGGGGGGTCTATGAGCAGTTCTTC.

This clonotype was recorded a few times. The chain joins TRBV5-1 to TRBJ2-5; 8 nucleotides line up with TRBD2. V dropped 4 bases and J dropped 4; count of bases not matched to a gene: 6. This CDR3 has 14 residues. Germline assignment: CDR1 SGHRS and CDR2 YFSETQ. The CDR3: CASSPSGSAETQYF. CDR3 DNA sequence: TGCGCCAGCAGCCCTAGCGGGTCTGCAGAGACCCAGTACTTC.

CDR3 sequence reads: CSASMTGGNSPLHF. CDR3 DNA: TGCAGTGCTAGTATGACAGGGGGTAATTCACCCCTCCACTTT. The chain combines TRBV20-1 with TRBJ1-6; the match to TRBD1 covers 9 bases. J was trimmed by 6 bases and V by 3 bases; bases with no gene match: 3. The CDR3 is 14 amino acids. Germline V gene sequence: CDR1 DFQATT, CDR2 SNEGSKA (reference sequence).

The chain carries TRBV5-5 and TRBJ1-4; TRBD1 aligns across 7 bases. With 3 bases clipped from V and 8 bases from J, the junction kept 4 bases outside the gene matches. Germline V lookup: CDR1 SGHKS, CDR2 YYEKEE (reference sequence). The CDR3 runs to 13 residues. The DNA for the CDR3 is TGTGCCAGCAGCTCGGGACAGCTGGAAAAACTGTTTTTT. It yields the protein CASSSGQLEKLFF.

This clonotype appeared many times. The gene calls are TRBV7-9 and TRBJ2-1; 7 nucleotides agree with TRBD2. Per the germline V gene, CDR1 is SEHNR and CDR2 is FQNEAQ (reference sequence). The CDR3 has 12 amino acids. Unmatched junction bases numbered 0, after V lost 1 base and J lost 9 bases. DNA of the CDR3: TGTGCCAGCAGCTTAGGGGGGGGTGAGCAGTTCTTC. This encodes CASSLGGGEQFF. Complete variable domain (other parts from reference TRBV7-9 and TRBJ2-1): DTGVSQNPRHKITKRGQNVTFRCDPISEHNRLYWYRQTLGQGPEFLTYFQNEAQLEKSRLLSDRFSAERPKGSFSTLEIQRTEQGDSAMYLCASSLGGGEQFFGPGTRLTVL.

The chain uses TRBV5-6 and TRBJ2-7; 10 nucleotides match TRBD1. Trimming cost V 5 bases and J 0 bases; bases outside gene matches: 17. Germline CDR1 SGHDT, CDR2 YYEEEE. The CDR3 is made up of 19 amino acids. For the CDR3, the DNA is TGTGCCAGCAGGCTCCGGAGACAGGGGGCCCCCTTGAGCTCCTACGAGCAGTACTTC. Amino acid sequence: CASRLRRQGAPLSSYEQYF. The full variable domain, with the rest looked up from reference TRBV5-6 and TRBJ2-7, is DAGVTQSPTHLIKTRGQQVTLRCSPKSGHDTVSWYQQALGQGPQFIFQYYEEEERQRGNFPDRFSGHQFPNYSSELNVNALLLGDSALYLCASRLRRQGAPLSSYEQYFGPGTRLTVT.

The chain couples TRBV20-1 to TRBJ2-5; 8 bases are a match to TRBD1. Germline V CDR1 and CDR2: DFQATT, SNEGSKA (reference sequence). V gave up 5 bases and J gave up 5 bases; unmatched junction bases: 4. The CDR3 runs to 12 residues. The CDR3 reads CSAADREETQYF. The CDR3 nucleotides read TGCAGTGCTGCGGACAGGGAGGAGACCCAGTACTTC.

The gene calls are TRBV20-1 and TRBJ1-1, with no clear D. Germline V gene sequence: CDR1 DFQATT, CDR2 SNEGSKA (reference sequence). Trimming left V 6 bases short and J 0 bases short, with 8 bases between. This CDR3 is built from 12 residues. The CDR3 nucleotides are TGCAGTGCCTTCGTTCTGAACACTGAAGCTTTCTTT. Amino acid sequence: CSAFVLNTEAFF.

There are a few counts of this clonotype. The gene calls are TRBV7-2 and TRBJ1-2; no firm D call. The CDR3 loop spans 14 amino acids. Trimming took off 0 bases at V and 5 bases at J, with 10 bases between the two ends. Germline V CDR1 and CDR2: SGHTA, FQGNSA. CDR3 region: CASSLAQEGYGYTF. DNA of the CDR3: TGTGCCAGCAGCTTAGCGCAGGAGGGATATGGCTACACCTTC.

Worth noting for this clonotype: The junction and the germline gene differ at one end; a read error may be behind it. V is TRBV20-1 and J is TRBJ2-6, with D unresolved. Germline CDR1 reads DFQATT; CDR2 reads SNEGSKA (reference sequence). The CDR3 is 12 residues long. CDR3 loop: CSAGSEANVLTF. The CDR3 DNA follows: TGCAGTGCTGGGTCTGAGGCCAACGTCCTGACTTTC.

This rearrangement joins TRBV4-1 to TRBJ2-5; 12 bases line up with TRBD2. Germline lookup yields CDR1 MGHRA and CDR2 YSYEKL. The CDR3 sequence is 21 residues long. V shed 3 bases, J shed 2 bases, and the junction held 19 bases outside the gene matches. The CDR3 loop reads CASSQYRPSGGDGLTQETQYF. CDR3 DNA: TGCGCCAGCAGCCAGTATCGGCCTAGCGGGGGGGACGGACTTACTCAAGAGACCCAGTACTTC.

The chain couples TRBV20-1 to TRBJ2-1, with TRBD1 matching over 11 bases. The CDR3 totals 15 residues. CDR1 and CDR2 (germline): DFQATT, SNEGSKA (reference sequence). The V segment lost 3 bases and the J segment 4 bases; nucleotides outside the gene matches: 5. Written as DNA, the CDR3 is TGCAGTGCTAGTCGGGGGGACAGGGGGTACAATGAGCAGTTCTTC. This sequence encodes CSASRGDRGYNEQFF.

Only a few counts were recorded for this clonotype. The chain carries TRBV11-2 and TRBJ2-3, with 14 bases identical to TRBD2. The CDR3 runs 17 residues. V was clipped by 3 bases and J by 5 bases; unmatched bases: 7. CDR1 SGHAT and CDR2 FQNNGV come from the germline V gene. This CDR3 is CASSFSGLAGGRDTQYF. The CDR3 DNA is TGTGCCAGCAGCTTTTCAGGACTAGCGGGGGGCCGAGATACGCAGTATTTT. The whole variable domain, filled in from reference TRBV11-2 and TRBJ2-3, reads EAGVAQSPRYKIIEKRQSVAFWCNPISGHATLYWYQQILGQGPKLLIQFQNNGVVDDSQLPKDRFSAERLKGVDSTLKIQPAKLEDSAVYLCASSFSGLAGGRDTQYFGPGTRLTVL.

This clonotype appeared a few times. The chain links TRBV29-1 to TRBJ2-7, with D uncertain. TRBJ2-5 explains the end of the DNA better; the J call may be wrong. The CDR3 loop spans 12 amino acids. The germline gives CDR1 SQVTM, CDR2 ANQGSEA. CDR3 nucleotides: TGCAGCGTTGAGTTATCTAAAGAGACCCAGTACTTC. It is translated as CSVELSKETQYF.

In this sample, this clonotype turned up a few times. J is TRBJ2-3 and V is TRBV24-1; 8 bases align to TRBD1. CDR1 is KGHDR and CDR2 is SFDVKD in the germline V gene. Trimming cost V 4 bases and J 5 bases; bases outside gene matches: 7. The CDR3 has 15 amino acids. CDR3 in DNA: TGTGCCACCAGTGAAAGTCAGGGGGCTTTAGATACGCAGTATTTT. As protein: CATSESQGALDTQYF.

The rearrangement uses TRBV20-1 and TRBJ2-5, with 10 bases lining up with TRBD1. The J call may be wrong; the DNA end is better matched by TRBJ2-7. The CDR3 covers 15 residues. CDR1 is DFQATT and CDR2 is SNEGSKA in the germline V gene (reference sequence). CDR3 sequence: CSARKIGQGVYEQYF. The CDR3 region has the DNA TGCAGTGCTAGAAAAATTGGACAGGGGGTCTACGAGCAGTACTTC.

In its sample, this clonotype was seen a few times. The J gene is TRBJ2-2, the V gene TRBV5-5; D remains unclear. V dropped 0 bases and J dropped 5 bases, with 5 bases sitting between them. Germline-derived CDR1 and CDR2 are SGHKS and YYEKEE (reference sequence). CDR3 size: 13 residues. The CDR3 region is CASSLVGTGELFF. The CDR3 region has the DNA TGTGCCAGCAGCTTGGTGGGGACCGGGGAGCTGTTTTTT.